Listed below are T cell receptor beta chains from one sample, sequenced in a study of T cell repertoires in cytomegalovirus infection. TCRdb fed the reads into MiXCR, producing one record per CDR3 protein. The data show about 260,000 distinct CDR3 sequences, around 9% seen once. Sequenced: PBMCs. Receptor source: a human donor in good health (CMV status not recorded). Some clones in this sample may be carry-over from other donors' samples. Both conserved end residues are part of each CDR3. D genes are given only for firm matches. A row's size may be missing; if present it is once, few, many or a size class.

len,v_gene,d_gene,abundance,j_gene,CDR3aa,CDR3nt
15,TRBV20-1,TRBD1,-,TRBJ2-1,CSAREGTVSYNEQFF,TGCAGTGCTAGAGAGGGGACAGTCTCCTACAATGAGCAGTTCTTC
16,TRBV12-3/TRBV12-4,-,many,TRBJ2-7,CASSLVGGGSSYEQYF,TGTGCCAGCAGTTTAGTCGGAGGTGGGAGTTCCTACGAGCAGTACTTC
17,TRBV19,-,many,TRBJ2-6,CASSIKGHYSGANVLTF,TGTGCCAGTAGTATAAAGGGGCATTACTCTGGGGCCAACGTCCTGACTTTC
14,TRBV6-2/TRBV6-3,TRBD2,few,TRBJ2-1,CASVPSGTYNEQFF,TGTGCCAGCGTACCCAGCGGGACCTACAATGAGCAGTTCTTC
14,TRBV6-2/TRBV6-3,-,many,TRBJ1-5,CASSPGQWNQPQHF,TGTGCCAGCAGTCCCGGACAGTGGAATCAGCCCCAGCATTTT
12,TRBV28,TRBD1,-,TRBJ1-2,CASSSQGGEDTF,TGTGCCAGCAGTTCACAGGGGGGCGAAGACACCTTC
18,TRBV6-2/TRBV6-3,TRBD2,many,TRBJ2-2,CASSYLGPSGPNTGELFF,TGTGCCAGCAGTTACCTTGGGCCTAGCGGGCCGAACACCGGGGAGCTGTTTTTT
14,TRBV5-6,-,few,TRBJ1-2,CASSFSTQSYGYTF,TGTGCCAGCAGCTTTAGTACTCAAAGCTATGGCTACACCTTC
13,TRBV5-1,TRBD1,-,TRBJ1-1,CASRDRGDTEAFF,TGCGCCAGCCGGGACAGGGGGGACACTGAAGCTTTCTTT
13,TRBV5-1,TRBD1,many,TRBJ1-2,CASSQDRGYGYTF,TGCGCCAGCAGCCAGGACAGGGGCTATGGCTACACCTTC
15,TRBV7-2,-,many,TRBJ2-7,CASSFLGETSYEQYF,TGTGCCAGCAGTTTCCTCGGGGAAACCTCCTACGAGCAGTACTTC
14,TRBV6-4,-,-,TRBJ2-2,CASSDSPGAGELFF,TGTGCCAGCAGTGATAGCCCAGGGGCCGGGGAGCTGTTTTTT
13,TRBV29-1,-,-,TRBJ1-2,CSVEEGTLYGYTF,TGCAGCGTTGAAGAGGGGACCCTCTATGGCTACACCTTC
15,TRBV7-2,-,many,TRBJ1-5,CASSPGTGNNQPQHF,TGTGCCAGCAGCCCCGGGACGGGTAACAATCAGCCCCAGCATTTT
12,TRBV29-1,TRBD1,-,TRBJ2-7,CSVGQVPYEQYF,TGCAGCGTGGGACAGGTTCCCTACGAGCAGTACTTC
16,TRBV28,-,many,TRBJ2-3,CASSLGTNLVTDTQYF,TGTGCCAGCAGTTTAGGTACCAATTTGGTCACAGATACGCAGTATTTT
13,TRBV7-8,-,many,TRBJ1-4,CASSPEGIVKLFF,TGTGCCAGCAGCCCGGAGGGGATTGTAAAACTGTTTTTT
16,TRBV15,TRBD2,-,TRBJ2-3,CATSRELAGLTDTQYF,TGTGCCACCAGCAGAGAACTAGCGGGCCTCACAGATACGCAGTATTTT
14,TRBV12-3/TRBV12-4,-,many,TRBJ1-1,CASSLYGEHTEAFF,TGTGCCAGCAGTTTATATGGAGAACACACTGAAGCTTTCTTT
13,TRBV7-9,-,many,TRBJ2-1,CASSPINFPGQFF,TGTGCCAGCAGCCCGATTAATTTCCCGGGGCAGTTCTTC
16,TRBV12-3/TRBV12-4,TRBD1,many,TRBJ1-1,CASSLNRGGAGTEAFF,TGTGCCAGCAGTTTAAACCGAGGGGGCGCGGGAACTGAAGCTTTCTTT
14,TRBV20-1,-,many,TRBJ2-1,CSADLAGIGTGQFF,TGCAGTGCTGACTTAGCGGGAATCGGGACAGGGCAGTTCTTC
14,TRBV12-3/TRBV12-4,-,-,TRBJ2-1,CASSSSQGGWEQFF,TGTGCCAGCAGTTCAAGCCAGGGAGGCTGGGAGCAGTTCTTC
15,TRBV11-1,-,-,TRBJ2-7,CASRPSGLQTYEQYF,TGTGCCAGCAGACCTTCCGGACTGCAAACCTACGAGCAGTACTTC
17,TRBV12-3/TRBV12-4,TRBD1,many,TRBJ1-1,CASTPQGVGGGRTEAFF,TGTGCCAGCACCCCACAGGGGGTAGGAGGAGGTCGGACTGAAGCTTTCTTT
15,TRBV7-2,-,many,TRBJ2-3,CASSETGRGADTQYF,TGTGCCAGCAGCGAGACCGGGAGAGGCGCAGATACGCAGTATTTT
18,TRBV20-1,TRBD2,-,TRBJ2-4,CSAHELAGGTLAKNIQYF,TGCAGTGCGCACGAACTAGCGGGAGGAACGTTAGCCAAAAACATTCAGTACTTC
13,TRBV11-2,-,many,TRBJ2-7,CASSNQYDQEQYF,TGTGCCAGCAGTAATCAGTACGATCAGGAGCAGTACTTC
12,TRBV7-2,-,many,TRBJ2-3,CASRPTADTQYF,TGTGCCAGCAGACCAACCGCGGATACGCAGTATTTT
15,TRBV7-2,-,many,TRBJ2-2,CASSRAGGSAGELFF,TGTGCCAGCAGCAGGGCAGGGGGGAGTGCCGGGGAGCTGTTTTTT
13,TRBV7-2,TRBD1,many,TRBJ1-1,CASSEGQGTEAFF,TGTGCCAGCAGCGAGGGACAGGGGACTGAAGCTTTCTTT
16,TRBV7-2,-,many,TRBJ2-3,CASRGGRDPRTDTQYF,TGTGCCAGCAGGGGGGGCCGTGATCCAAGAACAGATACGCAGTATTTT
15,TRBV11-2,-,-,TRBJ1-1,CASSLEKVERGGAFF,TGTGCCAGCAGCTTAGAAAAGGTTGAGAGGGGAGGAGCTTTCTTT
15,TRBV7-2,-,many,TRBJ2-2,CASSLQGGGDGELFF,TGTGCCAGCAGCTTACAGGGTGGAGGGGACGGGGAGCTGTTTTTT
16,TRBV20-1,-,-,TRBJ1-5,CSARERTGGGNQPQHF,TGCAGTGCTAGAGAACGTACGGGGGGTGGCAATCAGCCCCAGCATTTT
12,TRBV20-1,-,many,TRBJ2-7,CSAAGTPYEQYF,TGCAGTGCGGCCGGGACCCCCTACGAGCAGTACTTC
16,TRBV19,-,many,TRBJ2-2,CASSIAEGLNTGELFF,TGTGCCAGTAGTATAGCCGAGGGACTGAACACCGGGGAGCTGTTTTTT
15,TRBV7-2,-,many,TRBJ1-1,CASSLAAPMNTEAFF,TGTGCCAGCAGCTTAGCCGCACCCATGAACACTGAAGCTTTCTTT
15,TRBV7-2,-,-,TRBJ2-1,CASSSSRGRGNEQFF,TGTGCCAGCAGCTCCAGCCGGGGCCGGGGAAATGAGCAGTTCTTC
15,TRBV28,-,few,TRBJ2-5,CASSTTGRGQETQYF,TGTGCCAGCAGTACTACAGGGCGGGGGCAAGAGACCCAGTACTTC
16,TRBV4-1,-,-,TRBJ1-5,CASSQDLINSNQPQHF,TGCGCCAGCAGCCAAGACCTCATCAATAGCAATCAGCCCCAGCATTTT
15,TRBV11-2,TRBD1,many,TRBJ1-6,CASSYRQGSNSPLHF,TGTGCCAGCAGTTACCGACAGGGGAGTAATTCACCCCTCCACTTT
15,TRBV4-1,-,-,TRBJ1-1,CASSLHEGQVTEAFF,TGCGCCAGCAGCCTTCATGAGGGGCAAGTAACTGAAGCTTTCTTT
13,TRBV27,-,few,TRBJ1-5,CASRNKGLGPQHF,TGTGCCAGCAGGAATAAAGGTCTTGGGCCCCAGCATTTT
14,TRBV25-1,-,-,TRBJ1-1,CASSPRPENTEAFF,TGTGCCAGCAGTCCTAGACCGGAGAACACTGAAGCTTTCTTT
15,TRBV9,TRBD1,-,TRBJ1-1,CASSDRGGANTEAFF,TGTGCCAGCAGCGACAGGGGAGGGGCGAACACTGAAGCTTTCTTT
11,TRBV28,TRBD2,few,TRBJ2-7,CARSGDYEQYF,TGTGCCAGAAGCGGGGACTACGAGCAGTACTTC
16,TRBV5-5,TRBD1,many,TRBJ1-1,CASSLSGDRRNTEAFF,TGTGCCAGCAGCTTGTCCGGGGACAGGCGGAACACTGAAGCTTTCTTT
18,TRBV20-1,TRBD2,many,TRBJ2-1,CSASEQREGYSSYNEQFF,TGCAGTGCTAGTGAACAGCGGGAGGGTTATAGCTCCTACAATGAGCAGTTCTTC
15,TRBV28,TRBD1,many,TRBJ1-2,CASSTVGQELYGYTF,TGTGCCAGCAGTACCGTCGGACAGGAACTCTATGGCTACACCTTC
14,TRBV29-1,TRBD2,-,TRBJ2-5,CSVEWTSSQETQYF,TGCAGCGTTGAGTGGACTAGTAGCCAAGAGACCCAGTACTTC
15,TRBV6-2/TRBV6-3,-,-,TRBJ2-7,CASSSPGEITYEQYF,TGTGCCAGCAGTTCCCCGGGGGAGATTACCTACGAGCAGTACTTC